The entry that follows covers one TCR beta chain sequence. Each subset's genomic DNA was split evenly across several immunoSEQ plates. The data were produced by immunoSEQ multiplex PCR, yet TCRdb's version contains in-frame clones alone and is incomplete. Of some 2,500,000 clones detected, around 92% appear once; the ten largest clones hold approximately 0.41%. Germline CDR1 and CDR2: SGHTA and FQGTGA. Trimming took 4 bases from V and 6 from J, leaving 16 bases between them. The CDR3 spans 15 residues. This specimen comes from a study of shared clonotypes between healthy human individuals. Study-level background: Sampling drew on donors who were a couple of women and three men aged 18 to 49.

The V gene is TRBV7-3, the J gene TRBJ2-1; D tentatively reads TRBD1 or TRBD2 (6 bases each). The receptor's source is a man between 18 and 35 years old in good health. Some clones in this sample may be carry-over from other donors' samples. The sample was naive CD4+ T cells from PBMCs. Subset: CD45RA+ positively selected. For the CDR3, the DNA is TGTGCCAGCAGCTCCTTCGGAGGGGGTTCCAATGAGCAGTTCTTC. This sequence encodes CASSSFGGGSNEQFF. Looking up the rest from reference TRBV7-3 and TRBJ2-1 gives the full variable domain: GAGVSQTPSNKVTEKGKYVELRCDPISGHTALYWYRQSLGQGPEFLIYFQGTGAADDSGLPNDRFFAVRPEGSVSTLKIQRTERGDSAVYLCASSSFGGGSNEQFFGPGTRLTVL.